What follows are 19 T cell receptor beta chains derived from one specimen sequenced in a study of control samples from healthy donors and cancer patients. Sequencing used immunoSEQ multiplex PCR; TCRdb keeps in-frame clones, though not all of them. Of 110,000 or so clones in the sample, approximately 84% were seen once. The sample taken for sequencing was blood. The receptor set was obtained from a man between 18 and 35 years old in good health.

This clone was observed a single time. The chain links TRBV6-5 to TRBJ2-7; 11 bases are a match to TRBD1. The V gene end was trimmed by 5 bases and the J gene end by 7 bases; junction bases not matched to a gene: 10. From germline, CDR1 is MNHEY and CDR2 SVGAGI. The CDR3 spans 15 residues. CDR3 coding DNA: TGTGCCAGCAGTACGGGACAGGGGGTCACAGGAGAGCAGTACGTC. It is translated as CASSTGQGVTGEQYV.

The chain is built from TRBV15 and TRBJ1-6, with 9 bases fitting TRBD1. CDR1 is LNHNV, CDR2 YYDKDF, per germline (reference sequence). This CDR3 is 15 amino acids long. The J segment lost 10 bases and the V segment lost 1 base, leaving 5 bases of the junction unmatched. Written as DNA, the CDR3 is TGTGCCACCAGCAGAGTTGGGACAGGGAACTCACCCCTCCACTTT. The encoded protein is CATSRVGTGNSPLHF.

The chain recombines TRBV2 with TRBJ1-4; D not resolved. V was cut by 5 bases and J by 6 bases, with 19 bases left in between. In germline, CDR1 is SNHLY, CDR2 FYNNEI. The length of the CDR3 is 16 residues. The CDR3 protein is CASSRERAGKDEKLFF. The CDR3 DNA reads as TGTGCCAGCAGTCGGGAGAGGGCGGGAAAAGATGAAAAACTGTTTTTT.

Concerning this clone: The sample holds other DNA sequences that translate to the same CDR3. The CDR3 is CASSPPTRRTGELFF. CDR3 DNA sequence: TGTGCCAGCTCACCACCGACCCGGCGGACCGGGGAGCTGTTTTTT. The V call is TRBV18, the J call TRBJ2-2; D remains unclear. This CDR3 is 15 amino acids long. Trimming removed 0 bases at V and 5 bases at J, with 10 bases between. CDR1 and CDR2 from the germline V gene are KGHSH and LQKENI.

The chain has TRBV6-5 and TRBJ1-2; D remains ambiguous. The CDR3 covers 11 residues. Trimming cost V 2 bases and J 8 bases, with 6 bases left between them. Looked up from germline, CDR1 is MNHEY and CDR2 is SVGAGI. The CDR3 protein is CASSYMGGYTF. The CDR3 DNA sequence: TGTGCCAGCAGTTACATGGGGGGCTACACCTTC.

This clone has only a few counts. The CDR3 region has the DNA TGTGCCTGGAGTACCCCCGTGATTGGGAGCGGGGAGCTGTTTTTT. Its protein is CAWSTPVIGSGELFF. This chain connects TRBV30 to TRBJ2-2; a possible D gene is TRBD2 (5 bases). The CDR3 sequence is 15 residues long. V was pared by 2 bases and J by 7 bases, with 17 bases between. CDR1 GTSNPN and CDR2 SVGIG come from the germline V gene (reference sequence).

This clone occurred once. The chain couples TRBV28 to TRBJ1-1; a weak D match, TRBD1 (6 bases). V gave up 6 bases and J gave up 4 bases, with 9 bases separating them. This CDR3 region has 12 residues. The germline V gene encodes CDR1 MDHEN and CDR2 SYDVKM. The CDR3 sequence: CASRPGVTEAFF. Written as DNA, the CDR3 is TGTGCCAGCAGACCAGGGGTCACTGAAGCTTTCTTT. The whole variable domain, remainder taken from reference TRBV28 and TRBJ1-1, is DVKVTQSSRYLVKRTGEKVFLECVQDMDHENMFWYRQDPGLGLRLIYFSYDVKMKEKGDIPEGYSVSREKKERFSLILESASTNQTSMYLCASRPGVTEAFFGQGTRLTVV.

This chain joins TRBV6-4 and TRBJ2-3; the D is unclear. From germline, CDR1 is MRHNA and CDR2 SNTAGT. The CDR3 covers 13 residues. V was clipped by 9 bases and J by 2 bases, with 12 bases between them. This CDR3 reads CASSQIFTDTQYF. The CDR3 DNA reads TGTGCCAGTTCGCAGATATTCACAGATACGCAGTATTTT.

The rearrangement uses TRBV28 and TRBJ1-5, with D uncertain. V was pared by 6 bases and J by 9 bases, with 12 bases between. Germline V CDR1 and CDR2: MDHEN, SYDVKM. This CDR3 region has 12 residues. CDR3 sequence: CASSRIYRPQHF. In DNA, the CDR3 is TGTGCCAGCAGCCGCATCTATCGGCCCCAGCATTTT.

As regards this clone: A junction end diverges from the germline sequence, so it may reflect a read error. The V gene is TRBV5-1, the J gene TRBJ2-5; the match to TRBD2 covers 13 bases. This CDR3 region has 16 residues. Germline CDR1 SGHRS, CDR2 YFSETQ. The chain's CDR3 is CASTRLAGGRWETRYF. The CDR3 DNA is TGCGCCAGCACCCGACTAGCGGGGGGCCGGTGGGAGACCCGGTACTTC.

The CDR3, as DNA: TGTGCCAGCAGTGAATACAGGTCTGGCTACACCTTC. Protein product: CASSEYRSGYTF. This rearrangement joins TRBV2 to TRBJ1-2, with D maybe TRBD1 (5 bases). V lost 2 bases to trimming and J lost 7 bases, with 8 bases between them. The CDR3 has 12 residues. Germline CDR1 and CDR2: SNHLY and FYNNEI.

This clone was counted between two and nine times. The chain employs TRBV5-1 and TRBJ1-1; possible D gene TRBD1, 6 bases. Germline values: CDR1 SGHRS, CDR2 YFSETQ. This CDR3 region has 12 residues. The V end was cut by 5 bases, the J end by 8 bases, with 13 bases between. The CDR3 region has the DNA TGCGCCAGCAGGTCGGACAGATCAGAAGCTTTCTTT. As protein: CASRSDRSEAFF.

The DNA for the CDR3 is TGTGCCAGCAGGGTGGCAGGCGGCCGAGGAGGCTACACCTTC. It codes for CASRVAGGRGGYTF. This chain links TRBV27 with TRBJ1-2; D gene uncertain. The CDR3 covers 14 residues. Trimming stripped 6 bases from V and 8 bases from J, with 19 bases between. The germline gives CDR1 MNHEY, CDR2 SMNVEV (reference sequence).

The CDR3 sequence is CASSPDITNTEAFF. The CDR3 bases are TGTGCCAGTAGCCCGGACATTACTAACACTGAAGCTTTCTTT. The J gene is TRBJ1-1, the V gene TRBV19; possibly TRBD1 for D (5 bases). V was trimmed by 6 bases and J by 2 bases, leaving 13 bases between them. Germline assignment: CDR1 LNHDA and CDR2 SQIVND (reference sequence). This CDR3 contains 14 residues.

Remarks on this clone: The same CDR3 is also encoded by other DNA sequences in this sample. V is TRBV11-2 and J is TRBJ1-4; D gene unclear. Trimming removed 0 bases from V and 7 bases from J, with 12 bases in between. Germline loops: CDR1 SGHAT, CDR2 FQNNGV. The length of the CDR3 is 15 residues. In DNA form, the CDR3 reads TGTGCCAGCAGCTTAGATCGTGTCAGCGGTGAAAAACTGTTTTTT. Protein product: CASSLDRVSGEKLFF.

The rearrangement links TRBV4-2 to TRBJ1-2; D not resolved. The CDR3 consists of 15 residues. The germline gives CDR1 LGHNA, CDR2 YNFKEQ. Trimming took off 6 bases at V and 4 bases at J, with 18 bases between the two ends. The DNA for the CDR3 is TGTGCCAGCAGTAAAGGGCAGGCCCAGAGCTATGGCTACACCTTC. Translation: CASSKGQAQSYGYTF.

This chain uses TRBV30 with TRBJ2-3; 12 bases agree with TRBD2. This CDR3 has 15 residues. Germline loops: CDR1 GTSNPN, CDR2 SVGIG (reference sequence). J lost 4 bases, V lost 2 bases, and 4 bases had no gene match. CDR3 residues: CAWSLAGGLSDTQYF. In nucleotides, the CDR3 is TGTGCCTGGAGTCTAGCGGGGGGGCTGTCAGATACGCAGTATTTT. Full variable domain (remainder filled in from reference TRBV30 and TRBJ2-3): SQTIHQWPATLVQPVGSPLSLECTVEGTSNPNLYWYRQAAGRGLQLLFYSVGIGQISSEVPQNLSASRPQDRQFILSSKKLLLSDSGFYLCAWSLAGGLSDTQYFGPGTRLTVL.

The chain joins TRBV7-2 to TRBJ1-2; maybe TRBD1 (5 bases). The CDR3 covers 15 residues. Trimming left V 3 bases short and J 0 bases short, with 11 bases between. CDR1 is SGHTA, CDR2 FQGNSA, per germline. As DNA, the CDR3 is TGTGCCAGCAGCTTGGAGGGGTGGGCTAACTATGGCTACACCTTC. It codes for CASSLEGWANYGYTF. Full variable domain (outside the CDR3, taken from reference TRBV7-2 and TRBJ1-2): GAGVSQSPSNKVTEKGKDVELRCDPISGHTALYWYRQSLGQGLEFLIYFQGNSAPDKSGLPSDRFSAERTGGSVSTLTIQRTQQEDSAVYLCASSLEGWANYGYTFGSGTRLTVV.

V and J are TRBV6-1 and TRBJ2-7; a possible D gene is TRBD2 (5 bases). Germline CDR1 MNHNS, CDR2 SASEGT. V lost 2 bases to trimming and J lost 3 bases, with 17 bases between them. The CDR3 contains 16 residues. CDR3 protein: CASSEYDYSSFYEQYV. CDR3 DNA sequence: TGTGCCAGCAGTGAATACGACTACTCTTCATTCTACGAGCAGTACGTC.